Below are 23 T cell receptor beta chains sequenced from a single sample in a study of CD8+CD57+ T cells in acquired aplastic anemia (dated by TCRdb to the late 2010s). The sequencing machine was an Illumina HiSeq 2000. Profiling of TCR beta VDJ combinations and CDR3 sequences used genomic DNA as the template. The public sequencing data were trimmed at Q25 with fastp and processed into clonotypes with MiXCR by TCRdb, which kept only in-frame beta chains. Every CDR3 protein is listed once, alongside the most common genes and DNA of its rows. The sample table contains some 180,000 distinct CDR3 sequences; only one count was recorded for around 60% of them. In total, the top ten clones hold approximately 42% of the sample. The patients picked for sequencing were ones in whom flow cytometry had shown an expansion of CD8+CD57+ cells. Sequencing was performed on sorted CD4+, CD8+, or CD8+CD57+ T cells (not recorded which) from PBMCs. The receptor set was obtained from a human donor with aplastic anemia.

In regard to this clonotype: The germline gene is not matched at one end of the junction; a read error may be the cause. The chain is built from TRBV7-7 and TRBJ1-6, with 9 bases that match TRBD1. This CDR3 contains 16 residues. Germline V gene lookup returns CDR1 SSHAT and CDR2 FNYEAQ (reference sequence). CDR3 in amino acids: CASSRDPGQGNSPLHF. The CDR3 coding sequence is TGTGCTAGCAGCCGGGACCCGGGACAGGGAAATTCACCCCTCCACTTT.

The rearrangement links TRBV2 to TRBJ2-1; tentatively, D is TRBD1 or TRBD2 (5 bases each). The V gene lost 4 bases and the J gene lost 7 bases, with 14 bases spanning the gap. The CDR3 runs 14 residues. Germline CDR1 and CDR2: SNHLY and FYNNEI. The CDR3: CASSAWGSENEQFF. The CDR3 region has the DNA TGTGCCAGCAGTGCGTGGGGGTCAGAGAATGAGCAGTTCTTC.

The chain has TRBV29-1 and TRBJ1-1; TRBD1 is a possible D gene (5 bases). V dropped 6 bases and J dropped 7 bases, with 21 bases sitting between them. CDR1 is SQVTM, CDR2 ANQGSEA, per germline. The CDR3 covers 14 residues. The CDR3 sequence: CSVQPNRRRDEAFF. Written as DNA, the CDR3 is TGCAGCGTCCAACCCAACAGGAGGAGGGATGAAGCTTTCTTT.

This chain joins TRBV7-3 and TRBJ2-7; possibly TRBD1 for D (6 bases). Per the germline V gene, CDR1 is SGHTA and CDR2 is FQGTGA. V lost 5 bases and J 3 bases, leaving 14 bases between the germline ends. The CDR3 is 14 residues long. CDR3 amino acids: CASSPMGRGYEQYF. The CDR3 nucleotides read TGTGCCAGCAGCCCCATGGGCAGGGGCTACGAGCAGTACTTC.

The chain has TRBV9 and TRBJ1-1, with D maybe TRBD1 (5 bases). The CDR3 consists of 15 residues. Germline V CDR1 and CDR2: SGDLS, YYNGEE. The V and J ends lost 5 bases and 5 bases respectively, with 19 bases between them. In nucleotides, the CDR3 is TGTGCCAGCAGTGAAGGGCCTCTGGGGGGGACTGAAGCTTTCTTT. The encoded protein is CASSEGPLGGTEAFF.

CDR3 bases: TGTGCCAGCATGTTCGGGGACTACGAGCAGTACTTC. Encoded protein: CASMFGDYEQYF. The rearrangement uses TRBV2 and TRBJ2-7, with D possibly TRBD2 on 5 matching bases. CDR3 size: 12 residues. Trimming cost V 7 bases and J 3 bases, with 10 bases left between them. Germline V gene lookup returns CDR1 SNHLY and CDR2 FYNNEI.

The CDR3 region has the DNA TGTGCCAGCAGTGAAAGGGGGATGTGGACAGATACGCAGTATTTT. Its protein is CASSERGMWTDTQYF. This chain links TRBV2 with TRBJ2-3; possibly TRBD1 for D (6 bases). The V gene lost 2 bases and the J gene lost 3 bases, with 12 bases spanning the gap. The germline gives CDR1 SNHLY, CDR2 FYNNEI. CDR3 length: 15 amino acids.

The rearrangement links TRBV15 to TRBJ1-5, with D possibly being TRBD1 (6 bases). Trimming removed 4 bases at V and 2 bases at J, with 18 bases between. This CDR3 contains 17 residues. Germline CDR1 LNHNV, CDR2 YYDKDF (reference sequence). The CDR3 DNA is TGTGCCACCAGCATAAGGGCCGCACAGGGTGGCAATCAGCCCCAGCATTTT. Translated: CATSIRAAQGGNQPQHF.

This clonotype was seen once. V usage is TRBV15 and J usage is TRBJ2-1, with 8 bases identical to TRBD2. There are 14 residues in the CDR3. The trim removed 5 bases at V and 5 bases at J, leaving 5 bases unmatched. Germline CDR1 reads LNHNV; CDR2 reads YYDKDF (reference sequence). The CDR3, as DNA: TGTGCCACCAGCGGGGGACTAGGTAACAATGAGCAGTTCTTC. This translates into CATSGGLGNNEQFF.

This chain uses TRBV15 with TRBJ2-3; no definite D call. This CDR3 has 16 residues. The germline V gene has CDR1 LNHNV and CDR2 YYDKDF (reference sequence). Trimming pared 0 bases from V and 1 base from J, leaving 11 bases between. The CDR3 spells CATSRDKGLRTDTQYF. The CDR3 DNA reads TGTGCCACCAGCAGAGACAAGGGCCTTCGCACAGATACGCAGTATTTT.

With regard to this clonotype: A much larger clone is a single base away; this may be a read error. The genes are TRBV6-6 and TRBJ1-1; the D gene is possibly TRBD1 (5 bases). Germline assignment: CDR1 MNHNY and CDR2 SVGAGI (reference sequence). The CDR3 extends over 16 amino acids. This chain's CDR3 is CASSYFVEGRKTGAFF. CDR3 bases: TGTGCCAGCAGTTATTTCGTCGAGGGGAGGAAGACTGGAGCTTTCTTT.

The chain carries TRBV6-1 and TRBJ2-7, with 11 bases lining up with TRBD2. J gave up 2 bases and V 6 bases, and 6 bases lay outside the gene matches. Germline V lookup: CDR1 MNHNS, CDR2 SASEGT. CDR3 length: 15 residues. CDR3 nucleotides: TGTGCCAGCAGCTCACTAGCGGGGGAGGCCTACGAGCAGTACTTC. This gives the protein CASSSLAGEAYEQYF.

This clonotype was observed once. Written as DNA, the CDR3 is TGTGCCAGCAGAACGTCACGTGAAGAAACAGATACGCAGTATTTT. This codes for CASRTSREETDTQYF. The chain joins TRBV7-9 to TRBJ2-3; no clear D. The V end lost 6 bases, the J end lost 3 bases, and 16 bases lay between the germline ends. This CDR3 region has 15 residues. Germline V gives CDR1 SEHNR, CDR2 FQNEAQ (reference sequence).

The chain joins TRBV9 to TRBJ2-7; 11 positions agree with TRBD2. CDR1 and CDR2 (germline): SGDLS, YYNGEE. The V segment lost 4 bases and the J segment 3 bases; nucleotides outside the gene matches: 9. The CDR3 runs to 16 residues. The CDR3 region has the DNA TGTGCCAGCAGCCTTAGCGGGAGGGCCTCATACTACGAGCAGTACTTC. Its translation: CASSLSGRASYYEQYF.

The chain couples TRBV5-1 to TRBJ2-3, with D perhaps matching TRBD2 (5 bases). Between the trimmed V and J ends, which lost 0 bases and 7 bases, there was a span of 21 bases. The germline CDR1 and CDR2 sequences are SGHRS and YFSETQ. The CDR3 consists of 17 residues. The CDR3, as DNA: TGCGCCAGCAGCTTGGCCGGGCAGCGGACTCCACAGAATACGCAGTATTTT. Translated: CASSLAGQRTPQNTQYF.

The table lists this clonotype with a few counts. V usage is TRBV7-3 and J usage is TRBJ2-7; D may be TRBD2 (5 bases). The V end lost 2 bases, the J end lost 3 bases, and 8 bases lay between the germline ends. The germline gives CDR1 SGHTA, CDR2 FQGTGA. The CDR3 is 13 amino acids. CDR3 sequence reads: CASSLVEGYEQYF. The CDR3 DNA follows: TGTGCCAGCAGCTTAGTCGAGGGCTACGAGCAGTACTTC.

This CDR3 is CATSSGQNTGELFF. As DNA, the CDR3 is TGTGCCACCAGCAGTGGACAGAACACCGGGGAGCTGTTTTTT. The V and J genes are TRBV15 and TRBJ2-2; D is perhaps TRBD1 (5 bases). Trimming pared 3 bases from V and 1 base from J, leaving 6 bases between. The germline V gene encodes CDR1 LNHNV and CDR2 YYDKDF (reference sequence). This CDR3 comprises 14 residues.

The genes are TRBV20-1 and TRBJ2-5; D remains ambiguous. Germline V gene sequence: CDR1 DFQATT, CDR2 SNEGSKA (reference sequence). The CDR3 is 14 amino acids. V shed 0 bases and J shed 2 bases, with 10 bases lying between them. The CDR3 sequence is CSARDRAFQETQYF. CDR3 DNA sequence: TGCAGTGCTAGAGATAGGGCTTTTCAAGAGACCCAGTACTTC.

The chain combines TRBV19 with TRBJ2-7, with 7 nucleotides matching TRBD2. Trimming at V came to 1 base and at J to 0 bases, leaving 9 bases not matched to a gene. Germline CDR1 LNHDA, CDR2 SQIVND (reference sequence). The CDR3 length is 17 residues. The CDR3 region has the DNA TGTGCCAGTAGTATAGTCGGACTAGAGGGATCCTCCTACGAGCAGTACTTC. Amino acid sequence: CASSIVGLEGSSYEQYF.

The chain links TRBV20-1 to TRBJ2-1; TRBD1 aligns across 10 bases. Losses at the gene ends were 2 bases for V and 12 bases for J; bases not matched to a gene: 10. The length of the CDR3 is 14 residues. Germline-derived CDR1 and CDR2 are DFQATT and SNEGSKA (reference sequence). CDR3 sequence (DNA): TGCAGTGCTAGAAGGGGGGACAGGGGCATTCGGCAGTTCTTC. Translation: CSARRGDRGIRQFF.

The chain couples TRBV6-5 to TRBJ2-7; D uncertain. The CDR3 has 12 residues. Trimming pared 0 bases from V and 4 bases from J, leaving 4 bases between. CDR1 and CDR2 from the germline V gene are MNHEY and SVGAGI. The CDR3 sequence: CASSYSPYEQYF. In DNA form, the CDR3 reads TGTGCCAGCAGTTACTCTCCGTACGAGCAGTACTTC.

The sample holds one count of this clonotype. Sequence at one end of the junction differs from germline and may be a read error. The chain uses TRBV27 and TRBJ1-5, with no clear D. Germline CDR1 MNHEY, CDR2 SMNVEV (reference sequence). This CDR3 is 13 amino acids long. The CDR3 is CASSPNSKQPQHF. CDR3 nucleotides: TGTGCCAGCAGCCCAAATAGCAAGCAGCCCCAGCATTTT.

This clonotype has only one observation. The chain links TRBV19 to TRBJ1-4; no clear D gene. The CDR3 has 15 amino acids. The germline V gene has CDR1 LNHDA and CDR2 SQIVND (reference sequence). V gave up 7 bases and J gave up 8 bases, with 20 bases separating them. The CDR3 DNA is TGTGCCAGTACCCAAAGGTGGCAGGTTCGAGAAAAACTGTTTTTT. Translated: CASTQRWQVREKLFF.